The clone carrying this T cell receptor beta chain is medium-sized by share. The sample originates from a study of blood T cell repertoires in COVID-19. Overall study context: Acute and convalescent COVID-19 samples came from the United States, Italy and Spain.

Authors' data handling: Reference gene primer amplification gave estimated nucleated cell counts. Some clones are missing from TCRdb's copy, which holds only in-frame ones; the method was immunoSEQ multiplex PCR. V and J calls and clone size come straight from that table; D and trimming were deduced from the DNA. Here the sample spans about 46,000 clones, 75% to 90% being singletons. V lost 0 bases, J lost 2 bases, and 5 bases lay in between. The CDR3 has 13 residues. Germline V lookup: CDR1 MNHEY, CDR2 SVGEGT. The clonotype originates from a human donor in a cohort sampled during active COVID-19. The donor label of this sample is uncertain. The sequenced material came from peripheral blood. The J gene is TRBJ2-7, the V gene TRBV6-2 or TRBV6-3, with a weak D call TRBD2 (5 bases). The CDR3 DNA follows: TGTGCCAGCAGTTACTCGAGGGCCTACGAGCAGTACTTC. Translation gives CASSYSRAYEQYF.